Below are 4 T cell receptor beta chains sequenced from a single sample in a study of blood T cells in healthy people across ages (dated by TCRdb to 2013 to 2016). The library came from 5' RACE. The listed sequencing device is Illumina HiSeq 2500. A second roughly 6 to 11 cycle PCR used a sample-barcoded 5' primer and a J-beta primer mix. In-frame beta chains were kept once TCRdb had trimmed the public reads at Q25 with fastp and called clones with MiXCR. Merged by CDR3 protein, the rows form single entries marked with the most common genes and DNA. The sample table contains 1.6 million or so distinct CDR3 sequences; only one count was recorded for about 31% of them. The ten largest clones represent approximately 11% of the sample. Input material: blood. These receptors all stem from a woman younger than 45 in good health.

This clonotype was seen only a few times. The chain recombines TRBV5-5 with TRBJ2-1, with D perhaps TRBD1 (6 bases). Per the germline V gene, CDR1 is SGHKS and CDR2 is YYEKEE (reference sequence). This CDR3 comprises 13 residues. The V end was cut by 7 bases, the J end by 3 bases, with 11 bases between. The CDR3 loop is CASSGVFYNEQFF. CDR3 nucleotide sequence: TGTGCCAGCTCAGGGGTGTTCTACAATGAGCAGTTCTTC.

The gene calls are TRBV4-2 and TRBJ2-5; 14 bases line up with TRBD2. With V trimmed by 0 bases and J by 7 bases, 13 bases remained unmatched. CDR1 and CDR2 (germline): LGHNA, YNFKEQ. The CDR3 covers 19 residues. Here the CDR3 reads CASSQEGGLAGVLEGTQYF. CDR3 nucleotides: TGTGCCAGCAGCCAAGAAGGGGGACTAGCGGGGGTCTTGGAGGGGACCCAGTACTTC.

This clonotype was seen ten or more times. The chain is built from TRBV4-2 and TRBJ2-5; 14 nucleotides match TRBD2. The CDR3 sequence is 16 residues long. Germline V gene data show CDR1 as LGHNA and CDR2 as YNFKEQ. Trimming removed 0 bases from V and 5 bases from J; junction bases left unmatched: 2. CDR3 protein: CASSQEGLAGVETQYF. Here the CDR3 DNA reads TGTGCCAGCAGCCAAGAGGGACTAGCGGGAGTTGAGACCCAGTACTTC.

This clonotype was seen only a few times. J is TRBJ2-5 and V is TRBV6-1, with D tentatively TRBD2 (6 bases). The J call may be faulty, since TRBJ2-7 better matches the DNA end. Looked up from germline, CDR1 is MNHNS and CDR2 is SASEGT. The CDR3 runs to 13 residues. The CDR3 region has the DNA TGTGCCAGCAGTGAAGCGGAGGGAAACGAGCAGTACTTC. Translated: CASSEAEGNEQYF.